This T cell receptor (beta chain) was obtained from a study of blood T cell repertoires in COVID-19. The assay was immunoSEQ multiplex PCR, and TCRdb's table has in-frame clones only and misses some. The data hold roughly 150,000 clones, with 80% to 90% observed a single time. The CDR3 sequence is 13 residues long. Per the germline V gene, CDR1 is LGHNA and CDR2 is YSLEER. Trimming left V 0 bases short and J 4 bases short, with 5 bases between. Sequences were obtained from peripheral blood. The receptor's source is a man younger than 30 with COVID-19, enrolled during active disease. The rearrangement uses TRBV4-3 and TRBJ2-3; D gene unclear. Written as DNA, the CDR3 is TGCGCCAGCAGCCAAGATCTATCAGATACGCAGTATTTT. Residues: CASSQDLSDTQYF.